The rows below give T cell receptor beta chains drawn from one sample of a study of cytomegalovirus exposure and HLA in healthy donors. Profiling relied on immunoSEQ multiplex PCR, and the TCRdb table lists in-frame clones only, not all of them. The sample lists around 170,000 clones, 82% seen once, with 1.5% in the top ten. The sequencing input was PBMCs. These receptors were obtained from a middle-aged man in good health and CMV-seronegative. CDR3s include the opening cysteine and the closing phenylalanine or tryptophan. D genes are given only for firm matches. Clone size appears in some rows only: once, few, many, or a class for an expanded clone.

J gene | clone size | CDR3 length | D gene | V gene | CDR3 DNA | CDR3 protein
TRBJ2-5 | - | 15 | - | TRBV9 | TGTGCCAGCAGCGTAGGCGGGGGCGCGGCAGAGACCCAGTACTTC | CASSVGGGAAETQYF
TRBJ1-2 | - | 14 | - | TRBV18 | TGTGCCAGCTTCTCCGACAACCCTAACTATGGCTACACCTTC | CASFSDNPNYGYTF
TRBJ1-5 | - | 15 | - | TRBV28 | TGTGCCAGCACCCGCCCACCGGCGACTGGTCAGCCCCAGCATTTT | CASTRPPATGQPQHF
TRBJ2-7 | - | 15 | TRBD2 | TRBV7-9 | TGTGCCAGCAGCTTAGGGACTAGCGGACCCTACGAGCAGTACTTC | CASSLGTSGPYEQYF
TRBJ2-2 | - | 15 | TRBD1 | TRBV11-2 | TGTGCCAGCAGCCCTGACAGGGGGACGGCCGGGGAGCTGTTTTTT | CASSPDRGTAGELFF
TRBJ1-6 | - | 15 | - | TRBV4-3 | TGCGCCAGCAGCCAAGAGGGCAGGGATAATTCACCCCTCCACTTT | CASSQEGRDNSPLHF
TRBJ2-3 | - | 18 | - | TRBV9 | TGTGCCAGCAGCGTAGCTACGATGGGGGGGGGCCCCTCAGATACGCAGTATTTT | CASSVATMGGGPSDTQYF
TRBJ1-5 | - | 16 | TRBD1 | TRBV19 | TGTGCCAGTAGTATGGACAGGTGGGTTAGCAATCAGCCCCAGCATTTT | CASSMDRWVSNQPQHF
TRBJ2-7 | - | 14 | TRBD2 | TRBV6-5 | TGTGCCAGCAGTTACGGGGAGGGGACTTACGAGCAGTACTTC | CASSYGEGTYEQYF
TRBJ1-2 | - | 13 | - | TRBV7-2 | TGTGCCAGCAGCTTCGCAGAAAACTATGGCTACACCTTC | CASSFAENYGYTF
TRBJ1-3 | - | 16 | TRBD1 | TRBV28 | TGTGCCAGCATGGGACAGGGGGCTAATGGTGGAAACACCATATATTTT | CASMGQGANGGNTIYF
TRBJ2-2 | - | 15 | TRBD2 | TRBV2 | TGTGCCAGCAGTGAGACTAGCGGGGGGTCAGGGGAGCTGTTTTTT | CASSETSGGSGELFF
TRBJ1-3 | - | 16 | - | TRBV18 | TGTGCCAGCTCACCACTCCCTCAAGATCTGGCAAACACCATATATTTT | CASSPLPQDLANTIYF
TRBJ2-7 | - | 12 | - | TRBV10-3 | TGTGCCATCAGGCAGGGGTTTAACGAGCAGTACTTC | CAIRQGFNEQYF
TRBJ2-4 | - | 15 | - | TRBV28 | TGTGCCAGCAGTTTAGCGGGGGCGGCCAAAAACATTCAGTACTTC | CASSLAGAAKNIQYF
TRBJ2-1 | - | 14 | TRBD2 | TRBV19 | TGTGCCAGTAGTTCCGCCGCGGGGGGCAATGAGCAGTTCTTC | CASSSAAGGNEQFF
TRBJ2-3 | - | 15 | - | TRBV28 | TGTGCCAGCAGTTTCAGGGGCCTGGGCACAGATACGCAGTATTTT | CASSFRGLGTDTQYF
TRBJ1-1 | - | 16 | TRBD1 | TRBV9 | TGTGCCAGCAGCGTACCGACAGGGGGGCCGAACACTGAAGCTTTCTTT | CASSVPTGGPNTEAFF
TRBJ1-5 | few | 14 | - | TRBV9 | TGTGCCAGCACCCGGGGGTTGGGCAATCAGCCCCAGCATTTT | CASTRGLGNQPQHF
TRBJ2-7 | - | 16 | TRBD2 | TRBV2 | TGTGCCAGCCGCCGTGGTCTAGCGGGGGGTTTAAACGAGCAGTACTTC | CASRRGLAGGLNEQYF
TRBJ2-2 | - | 14 | - | TRBV6-1 | TGTGCCAGCAAGGTAGCGGAGGCTACCGGGGAGCTGTTTTTT | CASKVAEATGELFF
TRBJ1-4 | - | 15 | TRBD1 | TRBV5-1 | TGCGCCAGCAGCACTGGACAGGGGGCTGATGAAAAACTGTTTTTT | CASSTGQGADEKLFF
TRBJ2-1 | - | 12 | - | TRBV7-2 | TGTGCCAGCAGCTTCAGGCTAGCCAAGCCGTTCTTC | CASSFRLAKPFF
TRBJ2-5 | - | 12 | TRBD2 | TRBV29-1 | TGCAGCGTTGAAGGGGGGGGAGAGACCCAGTACTTC | CSVEGGGETQYF
TRBJ2-1 | few | 13 | TRBD1 | TRBV7-2 | TGTGCCAGCAGCAGGACAGGGAACGGAGAACAGTTCTTC | CASSRTGNGEQFF
TRBJ2-7 | few | 20 | TRBD1 | TRBV5-8 | TGTGCCAGCAGCTTGGAGGTTAGTAGAAGGACAGGGCCATGCTCCTACGAGCAGTACTTC | CASSLEVSRRTGPCSYEQYF
TRBJ2-2 | - | 15 | - | TRBV7-9 | TGTGCCAGCAGCTTAAGGGGGGGAGTCACCGGGGAGCTGTTTTTT | CASSLRGGVTGELFF
TRBJ1-3 | - | 17 | TRBD1 | TRBV7-9 | TGTGCCAGCAGCGCTTTATGGACAGGGGAAAAAAGAAACACCATATATTTT | CASSALWTGEKRNTIYF
TRBJ1-2 | - | 13 | - | TRBV28 | TGTGCCAGCAGTGTTGGGGGGAGGAGTGGCTACACCTTC | CASSVGGRSGYTF
TRBJ1-3 | - | 10 | - | TRBV28 | TGTGCCAGCACGGGGTCCACCATATATTTT | CASTGSTIYF
TRBJ2-5 | - | 13 | TRBD2 | TRBV28 | TGTGCCAGCTCCCGGGGGGATCAAGAGACCCAGTACTTC | CASSRGDQETQYF
TRBJ1-4 | - | 12 | - | TRBV29-1 | TGCAGCGCTACGCAGGGTAGTGAAAAACTGTTTTTT | CSATQGSEKLFF
TRBJ2-3 | - | 16 | TRBD2 | TRBV6-1 | TGTGCCAGCAGTGAAGAGGTAGCGGGGACCACAGATACGCAGTATTTT | CASSEEVAGTTDTQYF
TRBJ1-5 | - | 14 | - | TRBV19 | TGTGCCAGTAGTATAGTCGAGTATAATCAGCCCCAGCATTTT | CASSIVEYNQPQHF
TRBJ1-2 | - | 17 | - | TRBV9 | TGTGCCAGCAGCGCGGTTAGGGGTACTTACCTCCCCTATGGCTACACCTTC | CASSAVRGTYLPYGYTF
TRBJ2-5 | - | 13 | - | TRBV7-9 | TGTGCCAGCAGGCAAGAGGGGGGGGAGACCCAGTACTTC | CASRQEGGETQYF
TRBJ1-2 | - | 14 | - | TRBV14 | TGTGCCAGCAGAACCGGGACACCGCCATATGGCTACACCTTC | CASRTGTPPYGYTF
TRBJ1-2 | - | 16 | TRBD1 | TRBV6-1 | TGTGCCAGCAGTGCACCGATTGGGACAGGCCGATATGGCTACACCTTC | CASSAPIGTGRYGYTF
TRBJ2-5 | - | 13 | - | TRBV5-1 | TGCGCCAGCAGCTTGGATTTAGAATGGACCCAGTACTTC | CASSLDLEWTQYF
TRBJ1-5 | - | 14 | - | TRBV28 | TGTGCCAGCAGTTTCCTAACAGGGTGGCAGCCCCAGCATTTT | CASSFLTGWQPQHF
TRBJ1-2 | - | 13 | - | TRBV4-3 | TGCGCCAGCAGCCAAGACGGGGTCTGGGGCTACACCTTC | CASSQDGVWGYTF
TRBJ2-7 | - | 16 | TRBD2 | TRBV5-4 | TGTGCCAGCAGCTGGGTAGCGGGAGGTTTTGGCGACGAGCAGTACTTC | CASSWVAGGFGDEQYF
TRBJ2-1 | few | 18 | - | TRBV7-9 | TGTGCCAGCAGTCTGGGTCCTTTGGACTCTCGGAGGATAAATGAGCAGTTCTTC | CASSLGPLDSRRINEQFF
TRBJ1-1 | - | 17 | - | TRBV6-1 | TGTGCCAGCAGTGACCTACTTCAGACAGGACCGAACACTGAAGCTTTCTTT | CASSDLLQTGPNTEAFF
TRBJ2-1 | few | 16 | TRBD2 | TRBV11-3 | TGTGCCAGCAGCTTAGATGGGACTAGCGGGTACAATGAGCAGTTCTTC | CASSLDGTSGYNEQFF
TRBJ2-5 | - | 15 | TRBD1 | TRBV11-2 | TGTGCCAGCTCGTCGGAACAGGGGGCTGGAGAGACCCAGTACTTC | CASSSEQGAGETQYF
TRBJ2-7 | - | 14 | - | TRBV19 | TGTGCCAGTAGTATAGGACCGCAGCGGTACGAGCAGTACTTC | CASSIGPQRYEQYF
TRBJ1-5 | - | 14 | - | TRBV7-8 | TGTGCCAGCAGCTTAGCTCGAGGGGGTCAGCCCCAGCATTTT | CASSLARGGQPQHF